The clone carrying this T cell receptor beta chain was detected only a few times. Antigen unknown. TCR beta CDR3 region amplification was performed from RNA transcripts. Carried out on the TCR CDR3, a first-round RT-PCR used the HTBI primer set. Using its own MiXCR run on the multiplex PCR reads, TCRdb lists one record per CDR3 protein. The sample contains hundreds of thousands of distinct CDR3 sequences, 13% to 15% of which appear only once. These data come from a study of T cells in Graves' hyperthyroidism and ophthalmopathy. Patients affected by ophthalmopathy presented a Clinical Activity Score of at least 3, a NOSPECS grade of at least 4, and disease duration below 3 months. Germline V CDR1 and CDR2: MDHEN, SYDVKM. CDR3 size: 16 residues. The V gene lost 6 bases and the J gene lost 0 bases, with 15 bases spanning the gap. The study's findings and limits: Prediction of ophthalmopathy progression came a median 6.5 months pre-onset.

Input material: blood. This sequence originates from a woman in her fifties or sixties with Graves' ophthalmopathy. This chain connects TRBV28 to TRBJ2-1; D is uncertain. CDR3 amino acids: CASRPIVGSSYNEQFF. The DNA for the CDR3 is TGTGCCAGCAGACCAATAGTGGGAAGCTCCTACAATGAGCAGTTCTTC.